This T cell receptor beta chain was identified in a study of CD8+ T cells in alopecia areata. Study information: The drug, oral tofacitinib, was given to treated patients at 5 to 10 mg twice daily.

A few counts support this clone. The authors extracted RNA and reverse transcribed it into cDNA as the sequencing template. TCRdb's copy holds only in-frame clones and misses some; the assay was immunoSEQ multiplex PCR. This table holds roughly 140,000 clones, roughly four fifths found once. CDR3 length: 17 amino acids. Germline V lookup: CDR1 SGHVS, CDR2 FQNEAQ. The ends lost 3 bases at V and 1 base at J; junction bases unmatched: 8. Treatment specified: oral pan-JAK inhibitor, 5-10 mg twice daily. As part of sample collection, lesional scalp punch biopsies and peripheral blood were taken from alopecia areata patients.

The TCR was taken from a human donor with alopecia areata. The chain couples TRBV7-8 to TRBJ1-1; 10 positions agree with TRBD1. Sample: CD8+ T cells sorted from blood, taken at week 4, from a patient treated with tofacitinib. The CDR3 nucleotides read TGTGCCAGCAGCTTTTCCGGACAGGGGGTGTGGAACACTGAAGCTTTCTTT. It specifies CASSFSGQGVWNTEAFF.